This T cell receptor beta chain was sequenced in a study of T cell repertoires in cytomegalovirus infection. Study details: Matching HLA type and CMV infection were both indicated by public TCR beta signatures. Study-wide results and caveats: Cumulative frequency of public TCR beta families picked out carriers of CMV plus the relevant HLA. It was HLA-C-restricted CMV-specific TCR beta clonotypes that dominated the response ex vivo.

This clonotype has a handful of counts. Antigen: not known. Each CDR3 protein gets one entry after TCRdb re-called the reads with MiXCR. Of roughly 720,000 distinct CDR3 sequences in the sample, 35% are singletons; the top ten hold around 2.6%. The sample was PBMCs. The receptor comes from a human donor in good health (CMV status not recorded). Some clones in this sample may be carry-over from other donors' samples.

CDR3 in DNA: TGCGCCAGCAGCCTAACCATACTAGGACGAAATGAGCAGTTCTTC. As protein: CASSLTILGRNEQFF. The rearrangement uses TRBV5-1 and TRBJ2-1, with D perhaps TRBD2 (5 bases). V was shortened by 4 bases and J by 7 bases, with 18 bases between the two germline ends. The CDR3 spans 15 residues. The V gene's germline CDR1 is SGHRS and CDR2 YFSETQ.